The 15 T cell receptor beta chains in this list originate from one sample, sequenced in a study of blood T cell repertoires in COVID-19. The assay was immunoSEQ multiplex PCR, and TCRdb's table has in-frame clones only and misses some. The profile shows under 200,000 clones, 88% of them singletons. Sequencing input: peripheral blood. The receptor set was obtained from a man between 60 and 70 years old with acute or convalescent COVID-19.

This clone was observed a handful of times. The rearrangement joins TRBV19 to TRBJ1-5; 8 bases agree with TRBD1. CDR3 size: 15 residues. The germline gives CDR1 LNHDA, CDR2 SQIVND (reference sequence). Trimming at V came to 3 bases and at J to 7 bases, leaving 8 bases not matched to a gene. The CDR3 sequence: CASSIEDRVEQPQHF. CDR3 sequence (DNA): TGTGCCAGTAGTATTGAGGACAGGGTTGAGCAGCCCCAGCATTTT.

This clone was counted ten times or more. The CDR3, as DNA: TGCAGCGTTGTCCGGGGAGGGGGCCAAGAGACCCAGTACTTC. Translated: CSVVRGGGQETQYF. This chain uses TRBV29-1 with TRBJ2-5; TRBD2 is a possible D gene (7 bases). The CDR3 sequence is 14 residues long. CDR1 is SQVTM, CDR2 ANQGSEA, per germline. V was pared by 4 bases and J by 1 base, with 13 bases between.

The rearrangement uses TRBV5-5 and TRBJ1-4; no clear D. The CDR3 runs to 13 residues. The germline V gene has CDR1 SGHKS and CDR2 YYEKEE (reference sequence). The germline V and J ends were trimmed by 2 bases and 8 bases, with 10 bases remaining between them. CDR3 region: CASSFQAAEKLFF. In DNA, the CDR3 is TGTGCCAGCAGCTTCCAGGCCGCAGAAAAACTGTTTTTT.

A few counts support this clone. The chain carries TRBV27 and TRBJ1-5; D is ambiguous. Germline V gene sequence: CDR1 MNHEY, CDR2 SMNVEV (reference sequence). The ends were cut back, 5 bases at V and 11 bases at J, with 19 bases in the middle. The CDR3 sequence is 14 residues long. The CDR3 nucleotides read TGTGCCAGCAGTCCCGCTTCAGGCAGGTTTTCCCAGCATTTT. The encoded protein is CASSPASGRFSQHF.

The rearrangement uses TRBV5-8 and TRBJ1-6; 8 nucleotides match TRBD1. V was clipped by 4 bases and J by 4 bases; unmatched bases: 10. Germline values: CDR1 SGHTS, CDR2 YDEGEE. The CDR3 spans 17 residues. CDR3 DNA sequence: TGTGCCAGCAGCCTCGGGCAGGGGGCCGAATATAATTCACCCCTCCACTTT. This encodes CASSLGQGAEYNSPLHF.

The CDR3 sequence: CASSLRRVSTDTQYF. DNA of the CDR3: TGTGCCAGCAGCTTGCGCCGGGTTAGCACAGATACGCAGTATTTT. The rearrangement links TRBV5-6 to TRBJ2-3; D remains unclear. V shed 1 base and J shed 0 bases, with 9 bases lying between them. The CDR3 length is 15 residues. CDR1 and CDR2 from the germline V gene are SGHDT and YYEEEE.

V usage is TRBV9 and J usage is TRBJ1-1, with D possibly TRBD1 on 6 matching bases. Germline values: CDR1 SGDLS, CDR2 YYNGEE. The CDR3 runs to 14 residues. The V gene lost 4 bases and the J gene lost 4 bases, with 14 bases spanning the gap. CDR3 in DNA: TGTGCCAGCAGCCCACGACAGGTCGGCACTGAAGCTTTCTTT. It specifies CASSPRQVGTEAFF.

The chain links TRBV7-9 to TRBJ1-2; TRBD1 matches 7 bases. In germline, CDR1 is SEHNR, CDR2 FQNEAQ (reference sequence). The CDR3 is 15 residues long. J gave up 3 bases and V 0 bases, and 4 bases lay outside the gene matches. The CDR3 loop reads CASSLARDSHYGYTF. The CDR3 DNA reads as TGTGCCAGCAGCTTAGCGAGGGACAGTCACTATGGCTACACCTTC.

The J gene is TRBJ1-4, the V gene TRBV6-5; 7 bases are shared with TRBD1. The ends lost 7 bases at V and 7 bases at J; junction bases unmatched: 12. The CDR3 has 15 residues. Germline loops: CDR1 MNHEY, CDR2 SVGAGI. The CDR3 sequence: CASTRQGRLSEKLFF. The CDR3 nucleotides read TGTGCCAGCACCCGACAGGGACGTCTTTCTGAAAAACTGTTTTTT.

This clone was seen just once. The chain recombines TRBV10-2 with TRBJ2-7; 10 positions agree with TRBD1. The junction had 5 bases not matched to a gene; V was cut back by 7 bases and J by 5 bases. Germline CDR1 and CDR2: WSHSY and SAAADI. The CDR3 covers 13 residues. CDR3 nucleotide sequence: TGCGCCAGCATATCCGGGACAGGGGACGAGCAGTACTTC. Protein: CASISGTGDEQYF.

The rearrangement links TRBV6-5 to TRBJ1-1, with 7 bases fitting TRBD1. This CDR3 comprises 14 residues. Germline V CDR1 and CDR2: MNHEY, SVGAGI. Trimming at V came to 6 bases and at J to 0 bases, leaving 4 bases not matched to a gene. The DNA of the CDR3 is TGTGCCAGCAGGGGGGACAGCATGAACACTGAAGCTTTCTTT. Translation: CASRGDSMNTEAFF.

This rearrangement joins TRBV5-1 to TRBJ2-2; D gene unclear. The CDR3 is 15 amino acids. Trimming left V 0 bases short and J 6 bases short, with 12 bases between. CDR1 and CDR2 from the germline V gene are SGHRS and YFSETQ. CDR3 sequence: CASSLGPREAGELFF. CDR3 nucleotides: TGCGCCAGCAGCTTGGGACCTAGAGAGGCCGGGGAGCTGTTTTTT. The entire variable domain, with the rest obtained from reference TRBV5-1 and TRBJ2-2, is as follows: KAGVTQTPRYLIKTRGQQVTLSCSPISGHRSVSWYQQTPGQGLQFLFEYFSETQRNKGNFPGRFSGRQFSNSRSEMNVSTLELGDSALYLCASSLGPREAGELFFGEGSRLTVL.

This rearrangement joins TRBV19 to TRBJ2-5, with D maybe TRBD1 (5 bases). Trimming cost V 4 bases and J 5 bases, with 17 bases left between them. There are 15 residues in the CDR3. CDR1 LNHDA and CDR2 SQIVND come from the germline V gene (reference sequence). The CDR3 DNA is TGTGCCAGTAGTAGGGGCAAGAAATATGGGGAGACCCAGTACTTC. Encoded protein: CASSRGKKYGETQYF.

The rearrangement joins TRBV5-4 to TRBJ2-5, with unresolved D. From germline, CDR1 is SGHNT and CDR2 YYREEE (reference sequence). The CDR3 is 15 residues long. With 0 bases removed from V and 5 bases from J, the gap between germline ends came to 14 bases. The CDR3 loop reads CASSLASNAQETQYF. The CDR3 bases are TGTGCCAGCAGCTTGGCCTCGAACGCTCAGGAGACCCAGTACTTC.

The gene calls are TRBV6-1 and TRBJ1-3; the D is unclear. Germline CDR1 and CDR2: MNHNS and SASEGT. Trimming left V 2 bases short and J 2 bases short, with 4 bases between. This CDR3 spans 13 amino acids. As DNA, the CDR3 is TGTGCCAGCAGTGAACAGACTGGAAACACCATATATTTT. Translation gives CASSEQTGNTIYF.